The 29 T cell receptor beta chains in this list originate from one sample, sequenced in a study of T-cell memory formation after mild COVID-19. In TCRdb, the 5' RACE reads were re-called with MiXCR into one record per CDR3 protein. The top ten clones hold around 30% of a sample with 85,000 to 120,000 distinct CDR3 sequences, over 10% of them seen once. Sequencing was carried out using PBMCs or a T cell subset sorted from them (not recorded which). The source of these receptors is an adult woman who had mild COVID-19 (a few samples of this study predate the infection). Cell type and time point are not known.

This rearrangement joins TRBV30 to TRBJ2-7; TRBD1 is a possible D gene (6 bases). The germline CDR1 and CDR2 sequences are GTSNPN and SVGIG (reference sequence). The V end lost 4 bases, the J end lost 3 bases, and 19 bases lay between the germline ends. The CDR3 is made up of 15 amino acids. For the CDR3, the DNA is TGTGCCTGGACCGCTGGACAGCTGCCTCTCTACGAGCAGTACTTC. It specifies CAWTAGQLPLYEQYF.

The sample holds a few counts of this clonotype. This chain connects TRBV20-1 to TRBJ1-2; D call uncertain. V was trimmed by 4 bases and J by 6 bases, leaving 18 bases between them. Looked up from germline, CDR1 is DFQATT and CDR2 is SNEGSKA (reference sequence). This CDR3 is 14 amino acids long. The CDR3 region is CSANPRQPGDGYTF. Here the CDR3 DNA reads TGCAGTGCTAATCCTCGACAACCTGGGGATGGCTACACCTTC.

This chain links TRBV29-1 with TRBJ2-7; possibly TRBD2 for D (6 bases). Looked up from germline, CDR1 is SQVTM and CDR2 is ANQGSEA. The ends were cut back, 1 base at V and 0 bases at J, with 22 bases in the middle. The CDR3 extends over 18 amino acids. As DNA, the CDR3 is TGCAGCGTTGAAGCCTTCCCCCCCGGGGGACTGAGCTCCTACGAGCAGTACTTC. Translation gives CSVEAFPPGGLSSYEQYF.

This clonotype has ten or more counts. The CDR3 loop is CASSPQDSSYEQYF. In DNA, the CDR3 is TGTGCCAGCAGCCCACAGGACAGTTCCTACGAGCAGTACTTC. V and J are TRBV7-9 and TRBJ2-7; D possibly corresponds to TRBD1 (6 bases). Germline CDR1 SEHNR, CDR2 FQNEAQ (reference sequence). The CDR3 loop spans 14 amino acids. V lost 5 bases to trimming and J lost 1 base, with 12 bases between them.

Only a few counts were recorded for this clonotype. The V call is TRBV9, the J call TRBJ2-7; D gene unclear. Germline V gene sequence: CDR1 SGDLS, CDR2 YYNGEE. V gave up 0 bases and J gave up 4 bases, with 11 bases separating them. The CDR3 contains 14 residues. The CDR3 DNA reads TGTGCCAGCAGCGTAGGGTGGCACTCGTACGAGCAGTACTTC. Translating it yields CASSVGWHSYEQYF.

The rearrangement joins TRBV20-1 to TRBJ2-7; TRBD1 matches at 8 bases. The CDR3 consists of 15 residues. The V gene's germline CDR1 is DFQATT and CDR2 SNEGSKA (reference sequence). V trimming: 1 base; J trimming: 5 bases; junction bases outside the gene matches: 10. The CDR3 bases are TGCAGTGCTAGAGGTTTCTGGACAGGGTCCCACGAGCAGTACGTC. Encoded protein: CSARGFWTGSHEQYV.

The sample holds a few counts of this clonotype. A read error may account for a junction end that differs from germline. The chain links TRBV5-6 to TRBJ2-1, with no clear D. CDR3 length: 16 amino acids. CDR1 and CDR2 (germline): SGHDT, YYEEEE. The CDR3 sequence is CASSWPMISSSNEQFF. CDR3 DNA sequence: TGTGCCAGCAGCTGGCCCATGATTAGCTCCTCCAATGAGCAGTTCTTC.

This clonotype was picked up a small number of times. The rearrangement joins TRBV9 to TRBJ2-1, with D unclear. The germline V gene encodes CDR1 SGDLS and CDR2 YYNGEE. The V and J ends lost 0 bases and 4 bases respectively, with 11 bases between them. The CDR3 has 15 amino acids. CDR3 protein: CASSVGTSSYNEQFF. Written as DNA, the CDR3 is TGTGCCAGCAGCGTAGGGACGAGTTCATACAATGAGCAGTTCTTC.

The table lists this clonotype with a few counts. The J gene is TRBJ2-7, the V gene TRBV4-1; D remains ambiguous. Per the germline V gene, CDR1 is MGHRA and CDR2 is YSYEKL. There are 15 residues in the CDR3. Trimming cost V 0 bases and J 0 bases, with 9 bases left between them. Written as DNA, the CDR3 is TGCGCCAGCAGCCAAGAAGAAGTCCGCTCCTACGAGCAGTACTTC. It translates to CASSQEEVRSYEQYF.

The gene calls are TRBV11-2 and TRBJ2-5, with 7 bases fitting TRBD1. CDR1 and CDR2 from the germline V gene are SGHAT and FQNNGV. V shed 5 bases, J shed 4 bases, and the junction held 13 bases outside the gene matches. CDR3 length equals 16 residues. The CDR3 protein is CASSPTPGGLGETQYF. In DNA, the CDR3 is TGTGCCAGCAGCCCTACCCCAGGGGGTTTAGGAGAGACCCAGTACTTC.

This clonotype was seen a few times. The CDR3 DNA reads as TGTGCCAGCAGCTTCCCTTTGGGACTAGCGGGAAGGGGAGATACGCAGTATTTT. This encodes CASSFPLGLAGRGDTQYF. The chain has TRBV7-9 and TRBJ2-3; 13 positions match TRBD2. Per the germline V gene, CDR1 is SEHNR and CDR2 is FQNEAQ (reference sequence). This CDR3 comprises 18 residues. Germline trimming cut 3 bases from V and 5 bases from J; bases unmatched to any gene: 11.

The J gene is TRBJ2-1, the V gene TRBV6-5; the D call may be TRBD1 or TRBD2 (5 bases each). This CDR3 is 13 amino acids long. The V and J ends lost 5 bases and 6 bases respectively, with 11 bases between them. Germline values: CDR1 MNHEY, CDR2 SVGAGI. The CDR3: CASSLGALNEQFF. The CDR3 DNA reads TGTGCCAGCAGTCTCGGGGCCCTCAATGAGCAGTTCTTC.

The chain has TRBV2 and TRBJ2-1, with D possibly TRBD1 on 6 matching bases. Germline V gene data show CDR1 as SNHLY and CDR2 as FYNNEI. CDR3 size: 13 residues. With 8 bases removed from V and 7 bases from J, the gap between germline ends came to 15 bases. The CDR3 DNA sequence: TGTGCCAGCGCCCCGGGACAACGGAATGAGCAGTTCTTC. Translated, it gives CASAPGQRNEQFF.

V and J are TRBV7-9 and TRBJ1-4; TRBD1 agrees at 9 bases. Losses at the gene ends were 4 bases for V and 7 bases for J; bases not matched to a gene: 10. Germline V gene data show CDR1 as SEHNR and CDR2 as FQNEAQ (reference sequence). CDR3 length: 16 amino acids. The CDR3 sequence is CASSSPGTGSGEKLFF. In DNA form, the CDR3 reads TGTGCCAGCAGCTCCCCCGGGACAGGGTCGGGTGAAAAACTGTTTTTT.

This clonotype was found a few times. The chain joins TRBV11-2 to TRBJ2-7, with TRBD1 matching 7 bases. CDR3 length: 13 residues. Trimming at V came to 3 bases and at J to 2 bases, leaving 1 base not matched to a gene. Per the germline V gene, CDR1 is SGHAT and CDR2 is FQNNGV. This CDR3 reads CASSFGTAYEQYF. In DNA, the CDR3 is TGTGCCAGCAGCTTTGGGACAGCCTACGAGCAGTACTTC.

The chain links TRBV19 to TRBJ2-7; TRBD1 agrees at 9 bases. The V gene end was trimmed by 3 bases and the J gene end by 6 bases; junction bases not matched to a gene: 3. This CDR3 contains 13 residues. The V gene's germline CDR1 is LNHDA and CDR2 SQIVND (reference sequence). This chain's CDR3 is CASSITQGAEQYF. The CDR3 DNA sequence: TGTGCCAGTAGTATTACACAGGGGGCCGAGCAGTACTTC.

This clonotype was found a few times. The V call is TRBV29-1, the J call TRBJ2-5, with TRBD1 matching over 10 bases. The CDR3 is 15 residues long. In germline, CDR1 is SQVTM, CDR2 ANQGSEA. Losses at the gene ends were 6 bases for V and 3 bases for J; bases not matched to a gene: 10. CDR3 DNA sequence: TGCAGCGTCGACCTTGACAGGGGGCCTGAAGAGACCCAGTACTTC. It encodes CSVDLDRGPEETQYF.

This clonotype was detected ten times or more. V usage is TRBV19 and J usage is TRBJ2-3; D is undetermined. Germline V lookup: CDR1 LNHDA, CDR2 SQIVND (reference sequence). The CDR3 extends over 16 amino acids. V gave up 0 bases and J gave up 0 bases, with 10 bases separating them. The CDR3 bases are TGTGCCAGTAGTATAGACGATAGGTCTAGCACAGATACGCAGTATTTT. Its translation: CASSIDDRSSTDTQYF.

The gene calls are TRBV3-1 and TRBJ1-1; D is unresolved. The CDR3 loop spans 14 amino acids. V lost 0 bases to trimming and J lost 8 bases, with 13 bases between them. Germline CDR1 is LGHDT and CDR2 is YNNKEL (reference sequence). This CDR3 reads CASSQDWSRSEAFF. In DNA form, the CDR3 reads TGTGCCAGCAGCCAAGATTGGTCACGTTCGGAAGCTTTCTTT.

V and J are TRBV9 and TRBJ1-1; 8 bases are shared with TRBD1. The CDR3 has 14 residues. The germline V gene encodes CDR1 SGDLS and CDR2 YYNGEE. The V segment lost 2 bases and the J segment 7 bases; nucleotides outside the gene matches: 7. The CDR3 sequence is CASSVTGGWGEAFF. The CDR3 bases are TGTGCCAGCAGCGTCACAGGGGGTTGGGGTGAAGCTTTCTTT.

This clonotype turned up a few times. The CDR3 DNA follows: TGTGCCAGCAGCTCGCGGACAGGGGAAAGATCCTACGAGCAGTACTTC. Protein sequence: CASSSRTGERSYEQYF. The chain is built from TRBV7-9 and TRBJ2-7; 9 nucleotides match TRBD1. Trimming took 4 bases from V and 1 from J; bases not matched to a gene: 8. Germline-derived CDR1 and CDR2 are SEHNR and FQNEAQ (reference sequence). The CDR3 is made up of 16 amino acids.

The rearrangement joins TRBV24-1 to TRBJ1-2; no reliable D call. With 0 bases removed from V and 8 bases from J, the gap between germline ends came to 6 bases. This CDR3 has 12 amino acids. The germline gives CDR1 KGHDR, CDR2 SFDVKD. The CDR3, as DNA: TGTGCCACCAGTGATTTGGACGGGGGCTACACCTTC. Encoded protein: CATSDLDGGYTF.

CDR3 sequence: CASSLEANTGELFF. The CDR3 bases are TGTGCCAGCAGCTTAGAGGCGAACACCGGGGAGCTGTTTTTT. The chain recombines TRBV13 with TRBJ2-2; no clear D gene. The CDR3 sequence is 14 residues long. Trimming pared 1 base from V and 0 bases from J, leaving 3 bases between. The germline CDR1 and CDR2 sequences are PRHDT and FYEKMQ (reference sequence).

CDR3 protein: CASQPQHF. The CDR3 nucleotides are TGTGCCAGCCAGCCCCAGCATTTT. J is TRBJ1-5 and V is TRBV6-1; D is undetermined. The V gene's germline CDR1 is MNHNS and CDR2 SASEGT. V shed 8 bases and J shed 7 bases, with 0 bases lying between them. There are 8 residues in the CDR3.

V is TRBV7-6 and J is TRBJ2-3; D gene ambiguous. Trimming shortened V by 4 bases and J by 1 base, and 15 bases separated the two germline ends. The CDR3 spans 16 residues. Germline loops: CDR1 SGHVS, CDR2 FNYEAQ. The CDR3 reads CASSSGFSTGTDTQYF. Here the CDR3 DNA reads TGTGCCAGCAGCTCTGGGTTCTCCACGGGCACAGATACGCAGTATTTT.

In its sample, this clonotype was seen many times. V and J are TRBV7-2 and TRBJ2-3, with TRBD2 identical over 7 bases. With V trimmed by 2 bases and J by 3 bases, 5 bases remained unmatched. The CDR3 length is 15 residues. Germline V CDR1 and CDR2: SGHTA, FQGNSA. The CDR3 DNA sequence: TGTGCCAGCAGCTTATGGAGCGGGGAAACAGATACGCAGTATTTT. This translates into CASSLWSGETDTQYF.

This clonotype was counted between two and nine times. The chain combines TRBV7-9 with TRBJ2-7; perhaps TRBD1 as D (6 bases). V lost 5 bases to trimming and J lost 5 bases, with 22 bases between them. The V gene's germline CDR1 is SEHNR and CDR2 FQNEAQ (reference sequence). The CDR3 runs to 16 residues. The CDR3 loop is CASSATGYVASNEQYF. The CDR3 DNA reads as TGTGCCAGCAGCGCAACAGGGTATGTAGCGTCCAACGAGCAGTACTTC.

This clonotype was picked up a small number of times. This chain joins TRBV29-1 and TRBJ2-1; 9 bases are a match to TRBD2. The CDR3 runs to 15 residues. Trimming cost V 3 bases and J 3 bases; bases outside gene matches: 6. Looked up from germline, CDR1 is SQVTM and CDR2 is ANQGSEA. This CDR3 is CSVDMGLAFYNEQFF. CDR3 DNA: TGCAGCGTTGATATGGGACTAGCATTCTACAATGAGCAGTTCTTC.

The genes are TRBV11-1 and TRBJ2-5, with D possibly being TRBD1 (5 bases). This CDR3 region has 14 residues. Germline assignment: CDR1 SGHAT and CDR2 FQDESV (reference sequence). The V end lost 7 bases, the J end lost 1 base, and 13 bases lay between the germline ends. The CDR3: CASNLRTPQETQYF. The DNA of the CDR3 is TGTGCCAGCAACCTCCGGACACCCCAAGAGACCCAGTACTTC.